The rows below give T cell receptor beta chains drawn from one sample of a study of T cell repertoires in cytomegalovirus infection. TCRdb re-called the reads with MiXCR, one entry per CDR3 protein. The top ten hold 15% to 20% of the sample, which has about 700,000 distinct CDR3 sequences, 30% to 35% seen once. No antigen has been assigned to these receptors. The source material was cultured PBMCs, sampled from culture after CMV antigen stimulation. All receptors derive from a human donor in good health (CMV status not recorded). Some clones in this sample may be carry-over from other donors' samples. CDR3s include the opening cysteine and the closing phenylalanine or tryptophan. The D gene is left open where the match is weak. Rows may omit the clone size; those that give it use once, few, many or a size class.

V: TRBV11-2; size: .; J: TRBJ1-2; length: 13; D: TRBD1; DNA: TGTGCCAGCAGCTCTTCCGGGACAGGGATGTGGACCTTC; CDR3: CASSSSGTGMWTF
V: TRBV11-1; size: many; J: TRBJ2-1; length: 14; D: TRBD2; DNA: TGTGCCAGCAGCTCCCCTAGCGGGGTCGATGAGCAGTTCTTC; CDR3: CASSSPSGVDEQFF
V: TRBV4-1; size: few; J: TRBJ1-6; length: 17; D: .; DNA: TGCGCCAGCAGCCAAGTAGGAGGGACGAGGCGGAATTCACCCCTCCACTTT; CDR3: CASSQVGGTRRNSPLHF
V: TRBV20-1; size: .; J: TRBJ2-1; length: 14; D: TRBD1; DNA: TGCAGTGCTAGAGGGACAGGGGGGTACAATGAGCAGTTCTTC; CDR3: CSARGTGGYNEQFF
V: TRBV4-1; size: .; J: TRBJ1-2; length: 14; D: .; DNA: TGCGCCAGCAGCCTACAGGAAACTAACTATGGCTACACCTTC; CDR3: CASSLQETNYGYTF
V: TRBV7-2; size: few; J: TRBJ2-4; length: 15; D: .; DNA: TGTGCCAGCAGCCCCAGGAGATCAGCCAAAAACATTCAGTACTTC; CDR3: CASSPRRSAKNIQYF
V: TRBV20-1; size: .; J: TRBJ2-3; length: 14; D: .; DNA: TGCAGTGCTAGACCGGGACTGAACACAGATACGCAGTATTTT; CDR3: CSARPGLNTDTQYF
V: TRBV20-1; size: .; J: TRBJ2-7; length: 13; D: .; DNA: TGCAGTGCTAGAGAATGGCAGGGATGGGAGCAGTACTTC; CDR3: CSAREWQGWEQYF
V: TRBV5-4; size: few; J: TRBJ1-1; length: 14; D: TRBD1; DNA: TGTGCCAGCAGCCAACAGGGGTTGAACACTGAAGCTTTCTTT; CDR3: CASSQQGLNTEAFF
V: TRBV7-2; size: .; J: TRBJ2-7; length: 13; D: .; DNA: TGTGCCAGCAGCTGGAGACAGACCTACGAGCAGTACTTC; CDR3: CASSWRQTYEQYF
V: TRBV7-2; size: few; J: TRBJ2-5; length: 16; D: TRBD2; DNA: TGTGCCAGCAGCTACGGACTAGCGGGAGGCTGGGAGACCCAGTACTTC; CDR3: CASSYGLAGGWETQYF
V: TRBV29-1; size: .; J: TRBJ2-3; length: 14; D: .; DNA: TGCAGCGTTCCCCCTCGGACCACACTCAATACGCAGTATTTT; CDR3: CSVPPRTTLNTQYF
V: TRBV7-2; size: many; J: TRBJ1-1; length: 14; D: .; DNA: TGTGCCAGCAGGTTACGCCTCATGAACACTGAAGCTTTCTTT; CDR3: CASRLRLMNTEAFF
V: TRBV6-1; size: .; J: TRBJ1-2; length: 17; D: .; DNA: TGTGCCAGCAGTGAATTGGGACGATTTCTAATTTTGTATGGCTACACCTTC; CDR3: CASSELGRFLILYGYTF
V: TRBV12-3/TRBV12-4; size: few; J: TRBJ2-3; length: 15; D: .; DNA: TGTGCCAGCAGTTTTCGGCGGCGACTGGCAGATACGCAGTATTTT; CDR3: CASSFRRRLADTQYF
V: TRBV19; size: .; J: TRBJ2-3; length: 16; D: TRBD2; DNA: TGTGCCATCGGGACTAGCGGGAGTAGTAGCGCAGATACGCAGTATTTT; CDR3: CAIGTSGSSSADTQYF
V: TRBV7-2; size: .; J: TRBJ2-5; length: 18; D: TRBD2; DNA: TGTGCCAGCAGCTTAGCCACGTCTAGCGGGGGAGGTCAAGAGACCCAGTACTTC; CDR3: CASSLATSSGGGQETQYF
V: TRBV19; size: few; J: TRBJ1-5; length: 14; D: .; DNA: TGTGCCAGTACCAAGAGGGGGGGGTATCAGCCCCAGCATTTT; CDR3: CASTKRGGYQPQHF
V: TRBV20-1; size: few; J: TRBJ1-2; length: 11; D: .; DNA: TGCAGTGCTTTCTACGACAATGGCTACACCTTC; CDR3: CSAFYDNGYTF
V: TRBV7-9; size: many; J: TRBJ2-2; length: 12; D: .; DNA: TGTGCCAGCAGCCAGGGCACCGGGGAGCTGTTTTTT; CDR3: CASSQGTGELFF
V: TRBV20-1; size: .; J: TRBJ2-7; length: 11; D: TRBD1; DNA: TGCAGTGTTACAGGGGGCTACGAGCAGTACTTC; CDR3: CSVTGGYEQYF
V: TRBV19; size: .; J: TRBJ1-5; length: 13; D: .; DNA: TGTGCCAGTAGGGACCCAACGGGGCAGCCCCAGCATTTT; CDR3: CASRDPTGQPQHF
V: TRBV14; size: few; J: TRBJ2-7; length: 12; D: .; DNA: TGTGCCAGCAGCCAAGATTTTGCAACGCAGTACTTC; CDR3: CASSQDFATQYF
V: TRBV7-9; size: .; J: TRBJ1-6; length: 14; D: .; DNA: TGTGCCAGCAGCTTAGGTGGAGCCAATTCACCCCTCCACTTT; CDR3: CASSLGGANSPLHF
V: TRBV2; size: once; J: TRBJ2-4; length: 13; D: TRBD1; DNA: TGTGCCAGCGACAGGGGGTCCAAAAACATTCAGTACTTC; CDR3: CASDRGSKNIQYF
V: TRBV14; size: .; J: TRBJ2-1; length: 13; D: .; DNA: TGTGCCAGCAGCCAAGTCGGGCTAGGGCAGCAGTTCTTC; CDR3: CASSQVGLGQQFF
V: TRBV7-6; size: few; J: TRBJ2-3; length: 17; D: TRBD2; DNA: TGTGCCAGCAGCTTAGTTATAATAGCGGGAGAGGAAGATACGCAGTATTTT; CDR3: CASSLVIIAGEEDTQYF
V: TRBV7-2; size: few; J: TRBJ1-1; length: 16; D: .; DNA: TGTGCCAGCAGCTTAGCCGGGGGCCCTTACGGCACTGAAGCTTTCTTT; CDR3: CASSLAGGPYGTEAFF
V: TRBV11-2; size: few; J: TRBJ2-1; length: 17; D: TRBD2; DNA: TGTGCCAGCAGCTTAAGAGCGGGTCTAGCGGGGAACAATGAGCAGTTCTTC; CDR3: CASSLRAGLAGNNEQFF